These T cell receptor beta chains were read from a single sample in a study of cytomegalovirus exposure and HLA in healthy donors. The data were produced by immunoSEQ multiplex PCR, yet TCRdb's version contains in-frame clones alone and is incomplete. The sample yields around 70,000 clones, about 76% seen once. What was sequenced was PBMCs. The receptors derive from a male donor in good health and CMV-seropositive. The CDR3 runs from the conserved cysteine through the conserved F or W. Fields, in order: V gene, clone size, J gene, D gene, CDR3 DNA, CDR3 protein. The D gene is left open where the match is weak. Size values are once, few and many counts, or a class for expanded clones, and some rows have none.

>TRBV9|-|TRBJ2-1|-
TGTGCCAGCAGCGTGCATAGCGGACTATACAATGAGCAGTTCTTC
CASSVHSGLYNEQFF
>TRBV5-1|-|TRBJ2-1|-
TGCGCCAGCAGCCCCGTTACTAGCTCCTCCTACAATGAGCAGTTCTTC
CASSPVTSSSYNEQFF
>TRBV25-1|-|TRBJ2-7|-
TGTGCCAGCAGTGAATTCGGGATTGCCTACGAGCAGTACTTC
CASSEFGIAYEQYF
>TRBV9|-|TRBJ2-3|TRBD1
TGTGCCAGCAGCGTATATACGACAGGGGGGGATACGCAGTATTTT
CASSVYTTGGDTQYF
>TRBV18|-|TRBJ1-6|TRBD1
TGTGCCAGCTCAATGATGGGGGGACAGGGAAATTCACCCCTCCACTTT
CASSMMGGQGNSPLHF
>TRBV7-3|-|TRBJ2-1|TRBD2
TGTGCCAGCAGCTTTAGCGGGGGATCGGGTGAGCAGTTCTTC
CASSFSGGSGEQFF
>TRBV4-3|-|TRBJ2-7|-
TGCGCCAGCAGCCAGGGCGGGACAGCCAACTCCTACGAGCAGTACTTC
CASSQGGTANSYEQYF
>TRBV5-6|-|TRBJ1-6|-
TGTGCCAGCAGCTTGGCCGAGGGACATTATTTCTCTAATTCACCCCTCCACTTT
CASSLAEGHYFSNSPLHF
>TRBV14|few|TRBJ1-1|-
TGTGCCAGCAGCCAAGATAGGGGGGGCCGGGACACTGAAGCTTTCTTT
CASSQDRGGRDTEAFF
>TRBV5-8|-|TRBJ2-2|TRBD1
TGTGCCAGCAGCTCCCGGGACAGGGCGAACACCGGGGAGCTGTTTTTT
CASSSRDRANTGELFF
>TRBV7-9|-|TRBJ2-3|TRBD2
TGTTCCAGCAGCTTACTAGCGGGGGGGGCAGGGGATACGCAGTATTTT
CSSSLLAGGAGDTQYF
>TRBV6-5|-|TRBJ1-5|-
TGTGCCAGCAGTTACAGGGGGGGGGCGCACAATCAGCCCCAGCATTTT
CASSYRGGAHNQPQHF
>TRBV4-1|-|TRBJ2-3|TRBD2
TGCGCCAGCAGCCATCGGACTAGCCCTAGCACAGATACGCAGTATTTT
CASSHRTSPSTDTQYF
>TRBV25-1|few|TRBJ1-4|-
TGTGCCAGTTACGGACAGATAAAAGCAACTAATGAAAAACTGTTTTTT
CASYGQIKATNEKLFF
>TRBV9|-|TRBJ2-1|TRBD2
TGTGCCAGCAGCCCTCGGACTAGCGGGAGGAACAATGAGCAGTTCTTC
CASSPRTSGRNNEQFF
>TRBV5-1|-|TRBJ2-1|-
TGCGCCAGCAGCTTGGTGACAAACAATGAGCAGTTCTTC
CASSLVTNNEQFF
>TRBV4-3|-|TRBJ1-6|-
TGCGCCAGCAGCCAAGATCTTTACAGGGAAAGGTCACCCCTCCACTTT
CASSQDLYRERSPLHF
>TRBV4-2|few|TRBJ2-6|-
TGTGCCAGCAGCCTCTCAAGGGGATCTGGGGCCAACGTCCTGACTTTC
CASSLSRGSGANVLTF
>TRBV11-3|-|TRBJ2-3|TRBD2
TGTGCCAGCAGCTTACTAGCGGGGGCTACAGATACGCAGTATTTT
CASSLLAGATDTQYF
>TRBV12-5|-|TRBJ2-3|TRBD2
TGTGCTAGTGGCCGGGGGGGTTACGCAGATACGCAGTATTTT
CASGRGGYADTQYF
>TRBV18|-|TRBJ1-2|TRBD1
TGTGCCAGCTCACCGGACAGGTTCAACTATGGCTACACCTTC
CASSPDRFNYGYTF
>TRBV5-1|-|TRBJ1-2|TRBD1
TGCGCCAGCAGCTTGGCCGGGATGGACAGGGTCTATGGCTACACCTTC
CASSLAGMDRVYGYTF
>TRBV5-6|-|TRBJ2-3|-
TGTGCCAGCAGCTTGATCTCGGTGTCGCAGGAGGGGGATACGCAGTATTTT
CASSLISVSQEGDTQYF
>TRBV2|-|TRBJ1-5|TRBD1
TGTGCCAGCAGTGACGGACAGGGGATCGCTCAGCCCCAGCATTTT
CASSDGQGIAQPQHF
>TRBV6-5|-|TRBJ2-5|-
TGTGCCAGCGGAAAGAACGTAGAGGGAGAGACCCAGTACTTC
CASGKNVEGETQYF
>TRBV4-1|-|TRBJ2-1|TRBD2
TGCGCCAGCAGCCAAGATACTAGCGATTACAATGAGCAGTTCTTC
CASSQDTSDYNEQFF
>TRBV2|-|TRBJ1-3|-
TGTGCCAGCAGTGAACGCCAGGGCTCTGGAAACACCATATATTTT
CASSERQGSGNTIYF
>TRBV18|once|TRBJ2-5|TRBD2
TGTGCCAGCTCACCAGGCGGGGGGGCAGAGACCCAGTACTTC
CASSPGGGAETQYF
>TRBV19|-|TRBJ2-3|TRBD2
TGTGCCAGTCTGGGGACTAGCGGGGTCCTGCACGGAAAAGATACGCAGTATTTT
CASLGTSGVLHGKDTQYF
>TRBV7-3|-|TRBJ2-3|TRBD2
TGTGCCAGCAGCTTACGAGCGGGGGGCCCCACAGATACGCAGTATTTT
CASSLRAGGPTDTQYF
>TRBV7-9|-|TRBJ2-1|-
TGTGCCAGCAGCCCACCGGACTCTTCCTACAATGAGCAGTTCTTC
CASSPPDSSYNEQFF
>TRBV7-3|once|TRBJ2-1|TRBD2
TGTGCCAGCAGCTTAACTTTGGGGACTAGTCCTGAGCAGTTCTTC
CASSLTLGTSPEQFF
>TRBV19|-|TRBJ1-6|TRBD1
TGTGCCAGTAGTCCCCAGTCGGGACAGGGAAATTCACCCCTCCACTTT
CASSPQSGQGNSPLHF
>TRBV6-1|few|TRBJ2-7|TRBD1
TGTGCCAGCAGCCGGGACAGGGACTACGAGCAGTACTTC
CASSRDRDYEQYF
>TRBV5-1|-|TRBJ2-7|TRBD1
TGCGCCAGCAGCCTTGGACAGGGGCGCTACGAGCAGTACTTC
CASSLGQGRYEQYF
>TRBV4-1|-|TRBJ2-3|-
TGCGCCAGCAGCCAAGAGACGGGAGTGGGTGGAGATACGCAGTATTTT
CASSQETGVGGDTQYF
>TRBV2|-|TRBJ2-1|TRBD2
TGTGCCAGCGGTGGGAAAGCGGGAACATCCTACAATGAGCAGTTCTTC
CASGGKAGTSYNEQFF
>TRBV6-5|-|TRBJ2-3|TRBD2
TGTGCCAGCAGAATAGCGGGAGCAGATACGCAGTATTTT
CASRIAGADTQYF
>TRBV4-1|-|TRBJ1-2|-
TGCGCCAGCAGCCAAGCGGGGTTAGACTATGGCTACACCTTC
CASSQAGLDYGYTF
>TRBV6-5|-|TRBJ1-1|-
TGTGCCAGCACCGAAGGGACTTATAACACTGAAGCTTTCTTT
CASTEGTYNTEAFF
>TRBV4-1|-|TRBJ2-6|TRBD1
TGCGCCAGCAGCCACAACGAGGGGACAGCTAACTCTGGGGCCAACGTCCTGACTTTC
CASSHNEGTANSGANVLTF
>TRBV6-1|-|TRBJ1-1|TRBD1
TGTGCCAGCAGTGGGGACAGGGGCTCATCCCTATTGGACACTGAAGCTTTCTTT
CASSGDRGSSLLDTEAFF